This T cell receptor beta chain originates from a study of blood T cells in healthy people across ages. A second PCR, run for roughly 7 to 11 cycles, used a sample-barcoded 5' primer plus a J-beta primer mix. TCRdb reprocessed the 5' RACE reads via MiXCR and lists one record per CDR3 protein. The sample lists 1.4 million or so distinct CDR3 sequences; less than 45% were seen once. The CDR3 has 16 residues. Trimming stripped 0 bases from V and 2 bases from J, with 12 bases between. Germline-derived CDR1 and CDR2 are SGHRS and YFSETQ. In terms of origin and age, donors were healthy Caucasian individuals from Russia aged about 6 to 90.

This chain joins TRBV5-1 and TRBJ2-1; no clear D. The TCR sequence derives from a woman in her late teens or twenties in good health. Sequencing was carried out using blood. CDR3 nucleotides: TGCGCCAGCAGCTTGGAAACTACTCAAACCTACAATGAGCAGTTCTTC. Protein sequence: CASSLETTQTYNEQFF.